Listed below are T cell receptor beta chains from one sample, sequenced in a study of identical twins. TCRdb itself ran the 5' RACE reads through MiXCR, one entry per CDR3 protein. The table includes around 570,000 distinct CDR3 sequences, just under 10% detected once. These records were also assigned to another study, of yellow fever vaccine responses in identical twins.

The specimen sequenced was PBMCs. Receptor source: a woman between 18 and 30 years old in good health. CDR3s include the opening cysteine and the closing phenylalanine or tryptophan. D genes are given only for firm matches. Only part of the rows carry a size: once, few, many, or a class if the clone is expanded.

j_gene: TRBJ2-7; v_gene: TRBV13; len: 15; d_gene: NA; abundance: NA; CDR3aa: CASSSARRSEYEQYF; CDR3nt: TGTGCCAGCAGCTCCGCTAGGAGATCTGAATACGAGCAGTACTTC
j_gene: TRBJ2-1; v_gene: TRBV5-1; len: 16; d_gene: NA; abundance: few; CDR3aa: CASSYFLGGPFYEQFF; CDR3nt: TGCGCCAGCAGTTACTTTTTGGGGGGGCCTTTCTATGAGCAGTTCTTC
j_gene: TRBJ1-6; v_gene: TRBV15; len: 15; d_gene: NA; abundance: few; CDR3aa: CATSRDYGGNSPLHF; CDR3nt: TGTGCCACCAGCAGAGATTATGGGGGTAATTCACCCCTCCACTTT
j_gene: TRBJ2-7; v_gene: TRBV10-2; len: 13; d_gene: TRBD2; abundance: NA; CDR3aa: CASSVVLAAEQYF; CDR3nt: TGCGCCAGCAGTGTGGTCCTAGCGGCCGAGCAGTACTTC
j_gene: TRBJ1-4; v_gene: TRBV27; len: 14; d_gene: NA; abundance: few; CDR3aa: CASSLSGSGRKLFF; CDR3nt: TGTGCCAGCAGTTTAAGCGGCTCCGGGAGAAAACTGTTTTTT
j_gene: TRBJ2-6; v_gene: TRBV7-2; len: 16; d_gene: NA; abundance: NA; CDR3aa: CASSLESGSGANVLTF; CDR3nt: TGTGCCAGCAGCTTAGAATCGGGGTCTGGGGCCAACGTCCTGACTTTC
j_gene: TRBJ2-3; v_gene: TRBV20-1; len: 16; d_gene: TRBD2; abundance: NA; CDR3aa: CSARDWASGDTDTQYF; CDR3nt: TGCAGTGCTAGAGATTGGGCTAGCGGGGACACAGATACGCAGTATTTT
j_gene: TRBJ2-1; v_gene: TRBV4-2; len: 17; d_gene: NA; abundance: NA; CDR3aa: CASSPPGRGPAYNEQFF; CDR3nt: TGTGCCAGCAGCCCCCCAGGGCGGGGACCGGCCTACAATGAGCAGTTCTTC
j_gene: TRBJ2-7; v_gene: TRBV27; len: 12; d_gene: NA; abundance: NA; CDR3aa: CASNNPMGEQYF; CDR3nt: TGTGCCAGCAATAACCCGATGGGCGAGCAGTACTTC
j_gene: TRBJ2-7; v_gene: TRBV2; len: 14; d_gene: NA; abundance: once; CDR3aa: CASSPEVGTYEQYF; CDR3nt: TGTGCCAGCAGCCCGGAGGTAGGGACCTACGAGCAGTACTTC
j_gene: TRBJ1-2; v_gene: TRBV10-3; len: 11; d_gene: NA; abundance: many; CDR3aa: CAIFGYYGYTF; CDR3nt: TGTGCCATATTTGGCTACTATGGCTACACCTTC
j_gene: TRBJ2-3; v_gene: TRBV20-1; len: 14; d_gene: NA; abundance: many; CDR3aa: CSAPPGATTDTQYF; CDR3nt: TGCAGTGCCCCTCCAGGAGCCACCACAGATACGCAGTATTTT
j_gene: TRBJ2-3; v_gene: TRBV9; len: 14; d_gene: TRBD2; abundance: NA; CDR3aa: CAISVAGGPDTQYF; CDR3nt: TGTGCCATCAGCGTAGCGGGGGGCCCAGATACGCAGTATTTT
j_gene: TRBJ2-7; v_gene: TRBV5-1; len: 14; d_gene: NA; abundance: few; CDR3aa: CASSLSGPAYEQYF; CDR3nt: TGCGCCAGCAGCTTAAGCGGTCCTGCCTACGAGCAGTACTTC